Below are 7 T cell receptor beta chains sequenced from a single sample in a study of siplizumab effects on memory and regulatory T cells. Libraries were prepared by immunoSEQ multiplex PCR; TCRdb keeps only in-frame clonotypes and omits some of them. Here the sample spans fewer than 70,000 clones, approximately 88% being singletons. Sequences were obtained from Tregs sorted from blood. The receptors here all came from a human donor in good health.

The chain links TRBV10-3 to TRBJ2-3, with 8 bases matching TRBD2. CDR1 ENHRY and CDR2 SYGVKD come from the germline V gene. The CDR3 runs 17 residues. V gave up 2 bases and J gave up 3 bases; unmatched junction bases: 10. The CDR3 loop is CAISEGSKRETTDTQYF. CDR3 DNA sequence: TGTGCCATCAGTGAGGGTAGCAAGCGGGAGACGACAGATACGCAGTATTTT.

V usage is TRBV9 and J usage is TRBJ1-2; D might be TRBD1 (6 bases). This CDR3 has 13 amino acids. Germline CDR1 and CDR2: SGDLS and YYNGEE. The V end was cut by 2 bases, the J end by 6 bases, with 11 bases between. DNA for the CDR3: TGTGCCAGCAGCGTGAGAGGGGGGGATGGCTACACCTTC. Its translation is CASSVRGGDGYTF.

This clone was seen a handful of times. The rearrangement uses TRBV7-3 and TRBJ1-1; D may be TRBD1 (5 bases). CDR1 and CDR2 from the germline V gene are SGHTA and FQGTGA. The length of the CDR3 is 13 residues. The ends were cut back, 5 bases at V and 2 bases at J, with 9 bases in the middle. The CDR3 coding sequence is TGTGCCAGCAGCCCGGGGCAAAACACTGAAGCTTTCTTT. Translated, it gives CASSPGQNTEAFF.

The chain uses TRBV19 and TRBJ2-1, with 12 bases matching TRBD1. With V trimmed by 2 bases and J by 3 bases, 5 bases remained unmatched. CDR3 length equals 17 residues. Germline lookup yields CDR1 LNHDA and CDR2 SQIVND (reference sequence). The CDR3 spells CASSIMGTGGFYNEQFF. The CDR3 DNA reads TGTGCCAGTAGTATAATGGGGACAGGGGGCTTCTACAATGAGCAGTTCTTC.

This CDR3 is CASSRTSGRAEEQYF. The CDR3 coding sequence is TGTGCCAGCAGCCGGACTAGCGGGAGGGCCGAGGAGCAGTACTTC. This chain connects TRBV28 to TRBJ2-7; 15 bases align to TRBD2. Germline lookup yields CDR1 MDHEN and CDR2 SYDVKM. The junction had 7 bases not matched to a gene; V was cut back by 6 bases and J by 7 bases. There are 15 residues in the CDR3.

CDR3: CASSSGGSSGNTIYF. CDR3 DNA sequence: TGTGCCAGCAGTTCAGGAGGCAGCTCTGGAAACACCATATATTTT. This rearrangement joins TRBV28 to TRBJ1-3; D call uncertain. The CDR3 runs 15 residues. Trimming cost V 4 bases and J 0 bases, with 10 bases left between them. Germline V gene lookup returns CDR1 MDHEN and CDR2 SYDVKM.

The V call is TRBV19, the J call TRBJ1-1; D is unresolved. CDR1 and CDR2 (germline): LNHDA, SQIVND (reference sequence). The CDR3 covers 11 residues. Trimming stripped 3 bases from V and 5 bases from J, with 4 bases between. The CDR3 DNA is TGTGCCAGTAGTATTTTTACTGAAGCTTTCTTT. It is translated as CASSIFTEAFF.